Listed below are T cell receptor beta chains from one sample, sequenced in a study of blood T cell repertoires in COVID-19. Libraries were prepared by immunoSEQ multiplex PCR; TCRdb keeps only in-frame clonotypes and omits some of them. The sample has about 120,000 clones, 70% to 85% seen once; the top ten hold under 3%. Input material: peripheral blood. These receptors all come from a man aged 50-59 years with acute or convalescent COVID-19. Each CDR3 is given with its conserved first and last residue. The D gene is left open where the match is weak. Some rows mark clone size as missing; the rest say once, few, many or name a class of expanded clone.

abundance: .
v_gene: TRBV13
j_gene: TRBJ1-1
d_gene: .
CDR3nt: TGTGCCAGCAGCTTGGGAGGGGGGCGCGGGACGTACACTGAAGCTTTCTTT
CDR3aa: CASSLGGGRGTYTEAFF

abundance: .
v_gene: TRBV5-4
j_gene: TRBJ1-2
d_gene: .
CDR3nt: TGTGCCAGCAGACCTACGGGTAGTACAATCTATGGCTACACCTTC
CDR3aa: CASRPTGSTIYGYTF

abundance: .
v_gene: TRBV5-8
j_gene: TRBJ2-7
d_gene: .
CDR3nt: TGTGCCAGCAGCTTGGGAGTATCCTACGAGCAGTACTTC
CDR3aa: CASSLGVSYEQYF

abundance: .
v_gene: TRBV24-1
j_gene: TRBJ2-2
d_gene: TRBD2
CDR3nt: TGTGCCACCAGTAATGGTCGACTAGCCCAAACCGGGGAGCTGTTTTTT
CDR3aa: CATSNGRLAQTGELFF

abundance: .
v_gene: TRBV27
j_gene: TRBJ2-3
d_gene: .
CDR3nt: TGTGCCAGCAGTCAGAATAGCGTCATCCCAGATACGCAGTATTTT
CDR3aa: CASSQNSVIPDTQYF

abundance: .
v_gene: TRBV7-9
j_gene: TRBJ1-2
d_gene: TRBD1
CDR3nt: TGTGCCAGCAGCGAGAGGGACAGGGGAGACTATGGCTACACCTTC
CDR3aa: CASSERDRGDYGYTF

abundance: once
v_gene: TRBV5-6
j_gene: TRBJ1-2
d_gene: TRBD1
CDR3nt: TGTGCCAGCAGCTTCGAGACAGGGGATCAATTAGGCTACACCTTC
CDR3aa: CASSFETGDQLGYTF

abundance: .
v_gene: TRBV29-1
j_gene: TRBJ1-1
d_gene: TRBD1
CDR3nt: TGCAGCTCTCAGGGGGCGAGGACTGAAGCTTTCTTT
CDR3aa: CSSQGARTEAFF

abundance: .
v_gene: TRBV5-1
j_gene: TRBJ1-1
d_gene: .
CDR3nt: TGCGCCAGCAGCTTATATGAGGGCACTGAAGCTTTCTTT
CDR3aa: CASSLYEGTEAFF

abundance: .
v_gene: TRBV7-5
j_gene: TRBJ1-5
d_gene: .
CDR3nt: TGTGTCAGAGCCGGGGGGATGGGCAATCAGCCCCAGCATTTT
CDR3aa: CVRAGGMGNQPQHF

abundance: few
v_gene: TRBV2
j_gene: TRBJ1-2
d_gene: TRBD1
CDR3nt: TGTGCCTCCAAAGGGACAGCCTACGGCTACACCTTC
CDR3aa: CASKGTAYGYTF

abundance: .
v_gene: TRBV4-1
j_gene: TRBJ2-2
d_gene: .
CDR3nt: TGCGCCAGCAGAGAGAGTTGGCCGACTCCGAACACCGGGGAGCTGTTTTTT
CDR3aa: CASRESWPTPNTGELFF

abundance: .
v_gene: TRBV5-6
j_gene: TRBJ2-7
d_gene: .
CDR3nt: TGTGCCAGCAGCTTGGCCGGGTCGTACGAGCAGTACTTC
CDR3aa: CASSLAGSYEQYF

abundance: once
v_gene: TRBV28
j_gene: TRBJ1-5
d_gene: TRBD1
CDR3nt: TGTGCCAGCAGTTTAACACAGGGGGTGTTATATCAGCCCCAGCATTTT
CDR3aa: CASSLTQGVLYQPQHF

abundance: .
v_gene: TRBV4-1
j_gene: TRBJ1-1
d_gene: .
CDR3nt: TGCGCCAGCAGCCAAGACAGGGAAGGGCTGAACACTGAAGCTTTCTTT
CDR3aa: CASSQDREGLNTEAFF

abundance: .
v_gene: TRBV2
j_gene: TRBJ2-1
d_gene: TRBD1
CDR3nt: TGTGCCAGCAAGGAGCGGACAGGGGGCGGGAATGAGCAGTTCTTC
CDR3aa: CASKERTGGGNEQFF

abundance: once
v_gene: TRBV27
j_gene: TRBJ1-6
d_gene: .
CDR3nt: TGTGCCAGCAGCTTATCCCGGGGGGCGAGTAATTCACCCCTCCACTTT
CDR3aa: CASSLSRGASNSPLHF

abundance: .
v_gene: TRBV18
j_gene: TRBJ2-3
d_gene: .
CDR3nt: TGTGCCAGCTCACCAGGCAGGGGCGATACGCAGTATTTT
CDR3aa: CASSPGRGDTQYF

abundance: .
v_gene: TRBV4-2
j_gene: TRBJ1-1
d_gene: .
CDR3nt: TGTGCCAGCAGCCAAGACAGGTGGATAAACACTGAAGCTTTCTTT
CDR3aa: CASSQDRWINTEAFF

abundance: .
v_gene: TRBV19
j_gene: TRBJ1-6
d_gene: .
CDR3nt: TGTGCCAGTAGTGCCGGGACTGTCGGTAGATCACCCCTCCACTTT
CDR3aa: CASSAGTVGRSPLHF

abundance: .
v_gene: TRBV15
j_gene: TRBJ2-2
d_gene: .
CDR3nt: TGTGCCACCAGCATCCGGACAGATACCGGGGAGCTGTTTTTT
CDR3aa: CATSIRTDTGELFF

abundance: .
v_gene: TRBV6-5
j_gene: TRBJ2-7
d_gene: .
CDR3nt: TGTGCCAGCAGAGTAACAGGTTTCTCCTACGAGCAGTACTTC
CDR3aa: CASRVTGFSYEQYF

abundance: .
v_gene: TRBV11-3
j_gene: TRBJ2-1
d_gene: TRBD1
CDR3nt: TGTGCCAGCAGCTTAGCGGGGACAGGGGGAAATGAGCAGTTCTTC
CDR3aa: CASSLAGTGGNEQFF

abundance: .
v_gene: TRBV27
j_gene: TRBJ1-5
d_gene: .
CDR3nt: TGTGCCAGCAGTATTAACAGGGATCAGCCCCAGCATTTT
CDR3aa: CASSINRDQPQHF

abundance: .
v_gene: TRBV7-3
j_gene: TRBJ2-1
d_gene: .
CDR3nt: TGTGCCAGCAGCCCGTCCCCCGGGGGGCGCAACAATGAGCAGTTCTTC
CDR3aa: CASSPSPGGRNNEQFF

abundance: once
v_gene: TRBV6-5
j_gene: TRBJ2-3
d_gene: TRBD1
CDR3nt: TGTGCCAGCAGATGGACAGGGGGCACAGATACGCAGTATTTT
CDR3aa: CASRWTGGTDTQYF

abundance: few
v_gene: TRBV28
j_gene: TRBJ1-2
d_gene: .
CDR3nt: TGTGCCGCGGGGGGGGCGGACTATGGCTACACCTTC
CDR3aa: CAAGGADYGYTF

abundance: .
v_gene: TRBV5-4
j_gene: TRBJ2-3
d_gene: TRBD2
CDR3nt: TGTGCCAGCAGCCTCCGGAGCGGGGGGGCTGGAGATACGCAGTATTTT
CDR3aa: CASSLRSGGAGDTQYF

abundance: .
v_gene: TRBV11-2
j_gene: TRBJ1-2
d_gene: TRBD1
CDR3nt: TGTGCCAGCAGCCGGGACAGGGGATCTGGCTACACCTTC
CDR3aa: CASSRDRGSGYTF

abundance: .
v_gene: TRBV9
j_gene: TRBJ2-5
d_gene: .
CDR3nt: TGTGCCAGCAGCAGTTGGGGGACTCAAGAGACCCAGTACTTC
CDR3aa: CASSSWGTQETQYF

abundance: .
v_gene: TRBV29-1
j_gene: TRBJ1-1
d_gene: .
CDR3nt: TGCAGCGCCTCCAACACTGAAGCTTTCTTT
CDR3aa: CSASNTEAFF

abundance: .
v_gene: TRBV30
j_gene: TRBJ2-3
d_gene: TRBD2
CDR3nt: TGTGCCTGGAGTGGAGCGGGGGGCCTCCCAGATACGCAGTATTTT
CDR3aa: CAWSGAGGLPDTQYF

abundance: .
v_gene: TRBV27
j_gene: TRBJ2-3
d_gene: TRBD2
CDR3nt: TGTGCCAGCAGTCCTCATGTTGGGGGGGGGACAGATACGCAGTATTTT
CDR3aa: CASSPHVGGGTDTQYF

abundance: .
v_gene: TRBV18
j_gene: TRBJ2-7
d_gene: TRBD1
CDR3nt: TGTGCCAGCTCACGCGACAGGGACGAGCAGTACTTC
CDR3aa: CASSRDRDEQYF

abundance: .
v_gene: TRBV6-6
j_gene: TRBJ1-4
d_gene: TRBD1
CDR3nt: TGTGCCAGCAGTTCGGAACAGGGGGCGATTGGGGAAAAACTGTTTTTT
CDR3aa: CASSSEQGAIGEKLFF